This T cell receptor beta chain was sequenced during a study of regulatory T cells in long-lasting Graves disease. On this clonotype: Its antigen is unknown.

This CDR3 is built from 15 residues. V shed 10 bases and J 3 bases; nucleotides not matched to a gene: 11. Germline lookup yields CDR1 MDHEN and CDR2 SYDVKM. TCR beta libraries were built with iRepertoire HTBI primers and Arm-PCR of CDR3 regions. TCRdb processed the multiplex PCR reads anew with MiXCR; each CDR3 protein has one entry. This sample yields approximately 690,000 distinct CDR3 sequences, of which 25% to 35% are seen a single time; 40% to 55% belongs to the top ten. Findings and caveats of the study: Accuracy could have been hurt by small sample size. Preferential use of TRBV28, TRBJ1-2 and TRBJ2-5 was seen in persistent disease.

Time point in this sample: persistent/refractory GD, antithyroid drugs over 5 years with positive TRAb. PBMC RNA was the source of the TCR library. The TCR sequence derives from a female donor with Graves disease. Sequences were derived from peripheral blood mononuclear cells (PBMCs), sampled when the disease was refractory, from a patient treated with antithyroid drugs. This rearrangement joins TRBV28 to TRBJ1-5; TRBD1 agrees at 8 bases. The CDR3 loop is CANSEQTGANQPQHF. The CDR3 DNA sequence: TGTGCCAACTCAGAACAGACAGGGGCCAATCAGCCCCAGCATTTT.